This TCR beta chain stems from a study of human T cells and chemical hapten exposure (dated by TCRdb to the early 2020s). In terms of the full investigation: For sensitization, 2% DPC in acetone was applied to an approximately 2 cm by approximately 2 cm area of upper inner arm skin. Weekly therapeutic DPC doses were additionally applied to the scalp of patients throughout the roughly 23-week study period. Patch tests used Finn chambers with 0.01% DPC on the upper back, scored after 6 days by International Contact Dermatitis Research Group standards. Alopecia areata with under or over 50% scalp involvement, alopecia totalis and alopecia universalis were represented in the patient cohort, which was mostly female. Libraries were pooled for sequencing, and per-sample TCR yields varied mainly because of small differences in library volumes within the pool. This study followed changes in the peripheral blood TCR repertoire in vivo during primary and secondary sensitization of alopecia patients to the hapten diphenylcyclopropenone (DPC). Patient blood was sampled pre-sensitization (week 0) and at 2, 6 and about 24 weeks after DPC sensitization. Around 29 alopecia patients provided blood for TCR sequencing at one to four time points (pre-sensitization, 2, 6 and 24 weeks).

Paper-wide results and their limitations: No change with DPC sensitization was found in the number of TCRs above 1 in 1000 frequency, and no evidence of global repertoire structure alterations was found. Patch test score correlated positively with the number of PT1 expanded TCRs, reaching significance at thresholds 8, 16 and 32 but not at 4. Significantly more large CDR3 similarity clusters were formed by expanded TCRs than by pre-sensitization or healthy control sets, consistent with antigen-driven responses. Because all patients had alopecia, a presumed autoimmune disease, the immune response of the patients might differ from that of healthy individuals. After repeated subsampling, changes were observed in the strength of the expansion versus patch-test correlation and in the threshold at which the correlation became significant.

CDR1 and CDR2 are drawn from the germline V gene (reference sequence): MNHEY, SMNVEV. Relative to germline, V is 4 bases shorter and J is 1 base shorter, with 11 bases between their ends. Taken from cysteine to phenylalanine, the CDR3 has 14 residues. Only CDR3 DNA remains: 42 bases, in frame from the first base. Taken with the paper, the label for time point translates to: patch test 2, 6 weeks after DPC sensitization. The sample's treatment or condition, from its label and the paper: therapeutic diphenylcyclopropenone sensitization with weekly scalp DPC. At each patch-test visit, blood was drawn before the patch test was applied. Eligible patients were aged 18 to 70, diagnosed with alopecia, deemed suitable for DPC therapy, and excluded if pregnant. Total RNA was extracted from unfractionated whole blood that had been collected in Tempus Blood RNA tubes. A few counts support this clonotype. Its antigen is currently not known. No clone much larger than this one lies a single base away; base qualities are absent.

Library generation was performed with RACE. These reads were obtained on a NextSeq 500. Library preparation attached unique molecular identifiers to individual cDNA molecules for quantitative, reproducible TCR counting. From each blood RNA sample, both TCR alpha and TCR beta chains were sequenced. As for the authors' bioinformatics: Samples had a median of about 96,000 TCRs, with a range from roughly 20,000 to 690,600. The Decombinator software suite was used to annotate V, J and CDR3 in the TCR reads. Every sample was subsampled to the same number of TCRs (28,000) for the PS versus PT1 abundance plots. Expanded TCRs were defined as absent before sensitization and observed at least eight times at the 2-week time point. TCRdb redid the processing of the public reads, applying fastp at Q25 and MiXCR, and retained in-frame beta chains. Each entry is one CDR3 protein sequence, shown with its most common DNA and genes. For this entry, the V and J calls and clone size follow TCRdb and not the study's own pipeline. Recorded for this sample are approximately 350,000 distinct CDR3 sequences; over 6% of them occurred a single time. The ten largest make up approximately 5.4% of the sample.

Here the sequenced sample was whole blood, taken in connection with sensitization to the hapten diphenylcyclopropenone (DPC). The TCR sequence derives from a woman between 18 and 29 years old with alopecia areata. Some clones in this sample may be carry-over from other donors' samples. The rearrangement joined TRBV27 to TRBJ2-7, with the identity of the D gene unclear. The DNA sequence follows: TGTGCCAGCAGTTCCACCCGTCAATCCTACGAGCAGTACTTC. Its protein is CASSSTRQSYEQYF.